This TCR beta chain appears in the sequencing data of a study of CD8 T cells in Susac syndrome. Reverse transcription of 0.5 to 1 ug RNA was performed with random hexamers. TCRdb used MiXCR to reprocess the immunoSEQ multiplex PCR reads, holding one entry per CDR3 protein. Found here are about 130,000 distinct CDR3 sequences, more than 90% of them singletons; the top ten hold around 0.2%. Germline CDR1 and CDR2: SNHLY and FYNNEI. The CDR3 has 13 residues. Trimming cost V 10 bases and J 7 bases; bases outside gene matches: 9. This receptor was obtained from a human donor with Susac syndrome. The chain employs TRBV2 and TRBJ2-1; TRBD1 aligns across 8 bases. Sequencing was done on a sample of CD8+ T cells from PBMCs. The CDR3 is CATIDRGRNEQFF. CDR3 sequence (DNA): TGTGCCACTATAGACAGGGGTCGTAATGAGCAGTTCTTC.